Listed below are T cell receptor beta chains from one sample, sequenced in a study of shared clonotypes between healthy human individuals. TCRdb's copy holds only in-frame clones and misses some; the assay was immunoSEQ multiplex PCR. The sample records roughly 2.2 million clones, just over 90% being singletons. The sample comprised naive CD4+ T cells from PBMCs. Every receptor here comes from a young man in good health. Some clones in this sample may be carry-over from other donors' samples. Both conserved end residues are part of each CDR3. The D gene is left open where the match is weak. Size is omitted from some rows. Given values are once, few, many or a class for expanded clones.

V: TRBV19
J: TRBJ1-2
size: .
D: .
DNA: TGTGCCAGTAGTCCCCGGACACATGGTAACTATGGCTACACCTTC
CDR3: CASSPRTHGNYGYTF

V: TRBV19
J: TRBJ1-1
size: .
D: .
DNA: TGTGCCAGTAGTACGAGGACCATGAACACTGAAGCTTTCTTT
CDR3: CASSTRTMNTEAFF

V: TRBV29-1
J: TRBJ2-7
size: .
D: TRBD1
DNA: TGCAGCGCTCGACAGGGTGTGGGCTACGAGCAGTACTTC
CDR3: CSARQGVGYEQYF

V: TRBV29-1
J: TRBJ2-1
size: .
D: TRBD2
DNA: TGCAGTGCGCGGGGACTAGCGGGTTTAAGTGAGCAGTTCTTC
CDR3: CSARGLAGLSEQFF

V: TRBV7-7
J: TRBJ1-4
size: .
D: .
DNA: TGTGCCAGCAGAACCGCCGTTGCGTTCTGGGAAAAACTGTTTTTT
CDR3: CASRTAVAFWEKLFF

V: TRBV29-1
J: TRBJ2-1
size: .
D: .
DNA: TGCAGCACATCCGGGACTGGGAGCTACAATGAGCAGTTCTTC
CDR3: CSTSGTGSYNEQFF

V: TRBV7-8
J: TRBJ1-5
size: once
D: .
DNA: TGTGCCAGCAGCTTACCTCTACTGCCCCAGCATTTT
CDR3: CASSLPLLPQHF

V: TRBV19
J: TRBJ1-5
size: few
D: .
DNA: TGTGCCAGTAGTCCTACAGGGACCCCCCAGCCCCAGCATTTT
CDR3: CASSPTGTPQPQHF

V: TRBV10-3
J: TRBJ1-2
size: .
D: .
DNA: TGTGCCATCAGTGACCGGAGACAGTTAGCTGGCTACACCTTC
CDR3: CAISDRRQLAGYTF

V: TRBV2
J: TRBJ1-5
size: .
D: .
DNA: TGTGCCAGCAGTGAGGGGCAGACCAGCAATCAGCCCCAGCATTTT
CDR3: CASSEGQTSNQPQHF

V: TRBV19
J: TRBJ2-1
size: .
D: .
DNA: TGTGCCAGTAGTATAGACCGGGGGTGGAATGAGCAGTTCTTC
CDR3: CASSIDRGWNEQFF

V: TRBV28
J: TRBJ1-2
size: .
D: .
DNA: TGTGCCAGCAGTTTAGCCCTTGGGGGAGGCGGCTACACCTTC
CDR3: CASSLALGGGGYTF

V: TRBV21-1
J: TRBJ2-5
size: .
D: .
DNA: TGTGCCAGCAGCAAACGGGCCGATCAAGAGACCCAGTACTTC
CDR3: CASSKRADQETQYF

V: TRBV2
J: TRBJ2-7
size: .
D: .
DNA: TGTGCCAGCAAGGGCAGTGAGATTTACGAGCAGTACTTC
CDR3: CASKGSEIYEQYF

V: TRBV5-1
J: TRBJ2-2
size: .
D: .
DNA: TGCGCCACCAATCCGCAGGGGGGGCCCAACACCGGGGAGCTGTTTTTT
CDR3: CATNPQGGPNTGELFF

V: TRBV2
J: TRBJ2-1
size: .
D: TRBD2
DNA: TGTGCCAGCGGGGGAACAGGGACTAGTTACAATGAGCAGTTCTTC
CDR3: CASGGTGTSYNEQFF

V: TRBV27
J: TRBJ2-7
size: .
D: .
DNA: TGTGCCAGCAGGGAAGGTGGACAGCCCTACGAGCAGTACTTC
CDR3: CASREGGQPYEQYF

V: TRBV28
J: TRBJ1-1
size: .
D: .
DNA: TGTGCCAGCAGTCCTCCGTGGGGCAGGGCCTTGCGGAACACTGAAGCTTTCTTT
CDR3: CASSPPWGRALRNTEAFF

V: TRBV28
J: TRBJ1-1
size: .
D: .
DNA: TGTGCCAGCAGTTCCCCGGGGGGGGGCGATGAAGCTTTCTTT
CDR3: CASSSPGGGDEAFF

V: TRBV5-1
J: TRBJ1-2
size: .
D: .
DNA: TGCGCCAGCAGCCCGGATAACTATGGCTACACCTTC
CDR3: CASSPDNYGYTF

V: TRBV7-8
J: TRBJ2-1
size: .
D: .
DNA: TGTGCCAGCAGCCCGCGCATCTCCTATGAGCAGTTCTTC
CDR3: CASSPRISYEQFF

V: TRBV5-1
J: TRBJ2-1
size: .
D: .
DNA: TGCGCCAGCAGCTTGAGACAGGAGCACAATGAGCAGTTCTTC
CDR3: CASSLRQEHNEQFF

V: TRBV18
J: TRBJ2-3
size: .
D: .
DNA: TGTGCCAGCTCACCGTCCGATACGCAGTATTTT
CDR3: CASSPSDTQYF

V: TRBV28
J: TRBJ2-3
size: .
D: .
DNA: TGTGCCAGCAGTTTGGGAGGGAGGGGGACAGATACGCAGTATTTT
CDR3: CASSLGGRGTDTQYF

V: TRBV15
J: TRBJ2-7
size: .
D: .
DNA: TGTGCCACCAGCAGAGATTTAGGGCCCTACGAGCAGTACTTC
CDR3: CATSRDLGPYEQYF

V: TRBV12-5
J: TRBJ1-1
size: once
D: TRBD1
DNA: TGTGCTAGTGGTTTGCCGACAGGGAGAAACACTGAAGCTTTCTTT
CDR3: CASGLPTGRNTEAFF

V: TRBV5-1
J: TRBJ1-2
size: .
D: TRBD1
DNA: TGCGCCAGCAGTTCCCCGGACAGGGCTTTTAACTATGGCTACACCTTC
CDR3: CASSSPDRAFNYGYTF

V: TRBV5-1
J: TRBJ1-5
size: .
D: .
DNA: TGCGCCAGCAGCTTGGATGGAGATAGCAATCAGCCCCAGCATTTT
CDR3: CASSLDGDSNQPQHF

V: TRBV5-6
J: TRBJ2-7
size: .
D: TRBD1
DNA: TGTGCCAGCAGCCTTTTAGGGACAGGGGACTCCTACGAGCAGTACTTC
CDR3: CASSLLGTGDSYEQYF

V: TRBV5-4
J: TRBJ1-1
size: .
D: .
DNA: TGTGCCAGCAGCTTCCGGGGGGGATTGAACACTGAAGCTTTCTTT
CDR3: CASSFRGGLNTEAFF

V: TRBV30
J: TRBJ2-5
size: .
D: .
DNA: TGTGCCTGGAGTCTCGGGGACGCCAGGGGCCAGTACTTC
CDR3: CAWSLGDARGQYF

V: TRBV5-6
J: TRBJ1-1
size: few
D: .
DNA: TGTGCCAGCAGCTTGAGGGGGTTGAACACTGAAGCTTTCTTT
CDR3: CASSLRGLNTEAFF

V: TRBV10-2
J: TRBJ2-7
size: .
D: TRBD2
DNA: TGCGCCAGCAGAAAAAGTAGCGGGAGGGCCTCTTCCTACGAGCAGTACTTC
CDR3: CASRKSSGRASSYEQYF

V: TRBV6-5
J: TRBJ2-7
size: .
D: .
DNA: TGTGCCAGCAGTTACTATTGGGGGGCGCAGGAGCAGTACTTC
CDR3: CASSYYWGAQEQYF

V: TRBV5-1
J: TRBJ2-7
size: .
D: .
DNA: TGCGCCAGCAGCTTCGAGTTCGGGGCAGGGACGACCTACGAGCAGTACTTC
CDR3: CASSFEFGAGTTYEQYF

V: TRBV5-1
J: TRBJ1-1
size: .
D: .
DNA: TGCGCCAGCAGCTTGACCCACCCGGGGGGGTCAGAAGCTTTCTTT
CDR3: CASSLTHPGGSEAFF

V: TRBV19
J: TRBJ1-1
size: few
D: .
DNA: TGTGCCAGTAGCGCCTCGGGGAACACTGAAGCTTTCTTT
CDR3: CASSASGNTEAFF

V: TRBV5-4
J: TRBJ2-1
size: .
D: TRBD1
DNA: TGTGCCAGCAGCCCCGGACAGGGCCCTTACAATGAGCAGTTCTTC
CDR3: CASSPGQGPYNEQFF

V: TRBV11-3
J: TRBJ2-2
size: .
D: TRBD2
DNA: TGTGCCAGCAGCTTACTAGCGGGAGCCCCCGGGGAGCTGTTTTTT
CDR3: CASSLLAGAPGELFF

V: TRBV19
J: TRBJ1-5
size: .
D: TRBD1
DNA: TGTGCCAGTAGTATCAGTCAGGGGGGTAGCAATCAGCCCCAGCATTTT
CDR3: CASSISQGGSNQPQHF

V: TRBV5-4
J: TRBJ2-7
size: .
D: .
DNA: TGTGCCAGCCGGAACAGGACTACCGACTCCGAGCAGTACTTC
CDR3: CASRNRTTDSEQYF

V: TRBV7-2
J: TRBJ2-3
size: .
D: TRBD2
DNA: TGTGCCAGCAGCTTAGGGACTAGCGGGAGTGGCCAGACGCAGTATTTT
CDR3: CASSLGTSGSGQTQYF

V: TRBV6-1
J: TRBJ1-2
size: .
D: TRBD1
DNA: TGTGCCAGCAGACCTCGGACAGGGGAGAACGGCTACACCTTC
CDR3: CASRPRTGENGYTF

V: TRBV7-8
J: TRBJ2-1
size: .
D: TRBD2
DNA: TGTGCCAGCAGCTTAGCTTTCATGGCTAGCGGGAGGGAGAAGTTCTTC
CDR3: CASSLAFMASGREKFF

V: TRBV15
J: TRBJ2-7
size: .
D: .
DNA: TGTGCCACCAGCAGAGTAGTTCAGGGTTACGAGCAGTACTTC
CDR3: CATSRVVQGYEQYF

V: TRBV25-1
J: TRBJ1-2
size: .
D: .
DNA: TGTGCCAGCAGTGAACAGGGAAGGGGCTACACCTTC
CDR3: CASSEQGRGYTF

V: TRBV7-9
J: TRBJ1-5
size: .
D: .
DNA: TGTGCCAGCAGCTTAGTTAGGGCGGGTCGGTCTCAGCCCCAGCATTTT
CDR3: CASSLVRAGRSQPQHF

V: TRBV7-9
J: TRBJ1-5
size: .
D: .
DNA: TGTGCCAGCAGCTTCGGTAGGAGCAATCAGCCCCAGCATTTT
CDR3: CASSFGRSNQPQHF

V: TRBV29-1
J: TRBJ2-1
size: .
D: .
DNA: TGCAGCGTTTCGGTGGGGCTAGCGTCCTACAATGAGCAGTTCTTC
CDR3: CSVSVGLASYNEQFF

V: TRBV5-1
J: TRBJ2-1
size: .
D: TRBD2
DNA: TGCGCCAGCATTCAGCGGGAGGGCGGATACAATGAGCAGTTCTTC
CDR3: CASIQREGGYNEQFF

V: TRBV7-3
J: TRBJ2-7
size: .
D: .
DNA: TGTGCCAGCAGCTTAAGAGAGGGGGGCGAGCAGTACTTC
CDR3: CASSLREGGEQYF

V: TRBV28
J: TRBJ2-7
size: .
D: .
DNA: TGTGCCAGCAGTTTAGGAGGGAGTCGGAACGAGCAGTACTTC
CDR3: CASSLGGSRNEQYF

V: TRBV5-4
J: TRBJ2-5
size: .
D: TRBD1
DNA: TGTGCCAGCAGCTTAGGACAGGCTAAAGAGACCCAGTACTTC
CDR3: CASSLGQAKETQYF

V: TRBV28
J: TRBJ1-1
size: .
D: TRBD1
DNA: TGTGCCAGCAGTTTATTAGGCGGACAGGGGCGCCCCCATTTCTTT
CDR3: CASSLLGGQGRPHFF

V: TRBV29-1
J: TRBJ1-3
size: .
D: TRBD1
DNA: TGCAGCGTTGAAGATCAACGAACAGGGGGAGACACCATATATTTT
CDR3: CSVEDQRTGGDTIYF

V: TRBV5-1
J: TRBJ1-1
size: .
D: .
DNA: TGCGCCACCCTGAAATTCCGGGACGCGGTCGGTTTGAACACTGAAGCTTTCTTT
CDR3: CATLKFRDAVGLNTEAFF